This T cell receptor beta chain appears in the sequencing data of a study of beta chain features in type 1 diabetes (dated by TCRdb to about 2018). For context, the study as a whole: Mean age, gender distribution, total cell number and subset yield did not differ between patients and healthy donors. In the study, recently diagnosed type 1 diabetes patients and matched healthy donors were compared on the TCRB repertoires of their sorted circulating CD4+ T cell subsets. Regulatory and stem cell-like memory subsets were isolated from only 8 patients and about eight healthy donors, whereas naive and central memory subsets came from all 28 donors. A total of over 90,000,000 sorted cells were examined across all samples, and a strong correlation was observed between cell number per subset and RNA yield.

On this clone itself: Its cognate antigen has yet to be identified. Base-call qualities are not available, and no considerably larger clone is one nucleotide away.

A single peripheral blood draw of roughly 0.11 L on average was collected from each donor into heparinised tubes. Using a panel that included CD45RO, CCR7, CD25, CD127, CD95 and CD27, naive, central memory, regulatory and stem cell-like memory CD4+ T cells were sorted on a BD FACSAria II. Purity was above 95% for every sorted population. PBMCs were isolated right away by Lymphoprep density gradient centrifugation and were stained directly, without culture. So that batch effects would be minimized, each experiment stained and sorted samples in pairs, pairing one healthy donor with one patient. The High Capacity cDNA Reverse Transcription Kit was used to reverse transcribe all of the isolated RNA, meaning that expressed TCRB transcripts were what got sequenced. Deep immunoSEQ sequencing was performed on naive, central memory and regulatory T cell samples, with an average of roughly 3.5 million total reads per sample. Sorted cells were lysed in RLT buffer and RNA was extracted with DNase-treated RNeasy Micro or Mini kits, depending on cell number. Each cell subset was processed separately to prevent cross-contamination, with patient and healthy donor samples processed together. The immunoSEQ multiplex PCR was used to amplify TCRB sequences from cDNA, yielding 87-bp fragments that span the CDR3 region. Amplicons were sequenced on the Illumina HiSeq platform. Per the original workflow: PCR bias was computationally corrected using synthetic template baselines, reads within Hamming distance 2 were collapsed, and singletons that could not be merged were discarded. By aligning reads against IMGT, V, D and J genes, CDR3 length, and insertions or deletions at six rearrangement sites were assigned. Within each subset, clonotype counts were normalized to the number of sorted cells before true diversity and Gini coefficients were calculated with the tcR R package. The overlap coefficient, calculated on TCRB nucleotide sequences, was used to quantify repertoire sharing. As a proxy for the pre-selection repertoire, out-of-frame TCRB sequences from naive cells were analyzed. TCRdb holds this immuneACCESS table with in-frame rearrangements only. Some clones are missing; in checked studies, unresolved V genes explain under half, and the rest has no known cause. V and J calls and clone size are copied from that table; D and trimming were computed from the DNA. The sample records under 950,000 clones, around a sixth of which are singletons. Clones ranked in the top ten supply 0.02% to 0.025% of the sample.

The paper as a whole reports these results and caveats: Fewer insertions and more nucleotide deletions at VDJ recombination sites were observed in patients with type 1 diabetes, implying thymic rearrangement abnormalities. Because small numbers of individuals were included in the HLA sub-analyses, any influence of HLA type on TCRB rearrangement was left unresolved. Because cDNA rather than genomic DNA was sequenced, highly expressing activated cells could have been over-represented, although no difference in activation and CD3 levels was found between groups. Naive, central memory and regulatory TCRB repertoires appeared more similar among patients than among healthy donors. Shorter templates might have been favored by PCR, but patient and control samples were amplified and corrected together, so both groups would have been affected equally by any skew. Type 1 diabetes patients showed a moderate but significant shortening of TCRB CDR3 length in all four CD4+ subsets.

The sample comprised naive CD4+ T cells from blood. The sample's cell subset or site label is to be understood as: true naive CD4+ T cells. This clonotype originated in a woman younger than 30 in good health.

The CDR3 region: CASSQTATYEQYF. The sequenced DNA is TGTGCCAGCTCACAGACAGCAACCTACGAGCAGTACTTC. The rearranged chain carries TRBV2 and TRBJ2-7, with TRBD1 perhaps the D gene, on 5 matching bases. The germline ends are 13 bases apart after V is trimmed by 8 bases and J by 2 bases. CDR1 and CDR2, per the germline V gene, are SNHLY and FYNNEI. The CDR3 sequence holds 13 residues, the cysteine and phenylalanine included. The retained sequence is limited to the CDR3, 39 bases, with the frame set at the first base.